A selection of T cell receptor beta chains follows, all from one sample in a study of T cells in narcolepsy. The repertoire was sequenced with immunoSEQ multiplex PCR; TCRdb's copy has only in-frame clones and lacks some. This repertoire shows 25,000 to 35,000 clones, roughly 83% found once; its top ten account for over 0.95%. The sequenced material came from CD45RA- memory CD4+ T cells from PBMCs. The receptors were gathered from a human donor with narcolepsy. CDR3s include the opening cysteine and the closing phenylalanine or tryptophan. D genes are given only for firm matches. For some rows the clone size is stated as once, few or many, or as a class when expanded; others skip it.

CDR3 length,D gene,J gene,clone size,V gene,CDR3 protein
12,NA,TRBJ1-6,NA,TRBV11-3,CASKAGGSPLHF
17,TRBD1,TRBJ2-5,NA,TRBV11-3,CASSLGSSTGGQETQYF
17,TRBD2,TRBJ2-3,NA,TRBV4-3,CASSPEVAGVGTDTQYF
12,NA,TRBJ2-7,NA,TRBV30,CAWRGRDYEQYF
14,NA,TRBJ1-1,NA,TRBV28,CASSFQGRVPEAFF
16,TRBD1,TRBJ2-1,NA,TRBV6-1,CASSANGTGSSNEQFF
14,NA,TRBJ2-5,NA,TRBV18,CASSPGRNQETQYF
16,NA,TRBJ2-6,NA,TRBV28,CATYPPTGSGANVLTF
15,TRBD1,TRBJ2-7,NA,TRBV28,CASSMPGQGSYEQYF
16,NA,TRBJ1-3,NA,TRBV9,CASSVDRADWGNTIYF
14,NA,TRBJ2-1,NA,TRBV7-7,CASSLARAGGEQFF
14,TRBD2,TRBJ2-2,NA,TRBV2,CASKVGGPTGELFF
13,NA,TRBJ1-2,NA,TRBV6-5,CASSEAHQYGYTF
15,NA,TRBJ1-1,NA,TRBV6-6,CASIPPQGGGTEAFF
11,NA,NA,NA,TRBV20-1,CSARQTIEQYF
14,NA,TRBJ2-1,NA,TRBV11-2,CASSLAGSYNEQFF
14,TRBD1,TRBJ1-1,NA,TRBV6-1,CASRPGQENTEAFF
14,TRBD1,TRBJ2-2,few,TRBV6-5,CASRGTGNTGELFF
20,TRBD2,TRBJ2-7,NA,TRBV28,CASSAIPGLAGVRRGYEQYF
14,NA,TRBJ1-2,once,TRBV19,CASKPEGSRTGYTF
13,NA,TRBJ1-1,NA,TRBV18,CASSPVTGAEAFF
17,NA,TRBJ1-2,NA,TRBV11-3,CASSLGQHQDFNYGYTF
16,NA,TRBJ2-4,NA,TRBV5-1,CASSLASGTVANIQYF
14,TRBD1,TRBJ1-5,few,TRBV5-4,CASSLQGPGQPQHF
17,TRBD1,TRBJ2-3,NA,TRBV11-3,CASSPRRGGSVMDTQYF
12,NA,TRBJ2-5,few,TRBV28,CAISHSRETQYF
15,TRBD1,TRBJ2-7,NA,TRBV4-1,CASSQDPGQTYEQYF
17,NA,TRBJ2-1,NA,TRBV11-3,CASSPGGAGRYFHEQFF
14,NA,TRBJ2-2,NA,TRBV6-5,CASSRGGVGGELFF
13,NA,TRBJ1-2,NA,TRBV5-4,CASSLWTQDGYTF
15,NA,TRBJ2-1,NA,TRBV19,CATRFDRSSYNEQFF
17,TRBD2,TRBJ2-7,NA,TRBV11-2,CASSLVPAGGLGGGQYF
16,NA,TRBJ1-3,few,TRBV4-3,CASSQVTAPALNTIYF
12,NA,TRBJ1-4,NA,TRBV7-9,CASSFQGEKLFF
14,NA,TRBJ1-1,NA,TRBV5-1,CASSLVTDGTEAFF
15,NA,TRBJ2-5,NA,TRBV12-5,CASGFQTGPQETQYF
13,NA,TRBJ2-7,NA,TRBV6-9,CASRRDGAYEQYF
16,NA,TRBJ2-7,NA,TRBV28,CASSLGAGSVSYEQYF
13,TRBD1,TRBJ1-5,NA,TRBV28,CASRGQGNQPQHF
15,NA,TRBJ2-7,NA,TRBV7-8,CASSLDGVASNEQYF
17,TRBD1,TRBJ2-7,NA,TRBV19,CASRYSFSGTGDHEQYF
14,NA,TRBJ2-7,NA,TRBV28,CASSSSGQGHEQYF
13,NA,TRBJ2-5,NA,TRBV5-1,CASSSDGSGTQYF
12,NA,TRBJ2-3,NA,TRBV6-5,CVIWRGADTQYF
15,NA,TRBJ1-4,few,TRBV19,CASSQGGAGNEKLFF
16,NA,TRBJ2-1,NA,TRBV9,CASSVEGRGSYNEQFF
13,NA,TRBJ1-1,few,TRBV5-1,CASSSTGFTEAFF
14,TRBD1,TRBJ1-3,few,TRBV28,CASRPTGTDYTIYF
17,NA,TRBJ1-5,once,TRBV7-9,CASSLATGGVSNQPQHF
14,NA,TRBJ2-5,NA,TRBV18,CASSPRGGQETQYF
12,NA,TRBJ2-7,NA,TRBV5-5,CASSFEFGEQYF
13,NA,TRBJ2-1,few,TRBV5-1,CASSSGLGDEQFF
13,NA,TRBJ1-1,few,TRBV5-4,CASSARGRTEAFF